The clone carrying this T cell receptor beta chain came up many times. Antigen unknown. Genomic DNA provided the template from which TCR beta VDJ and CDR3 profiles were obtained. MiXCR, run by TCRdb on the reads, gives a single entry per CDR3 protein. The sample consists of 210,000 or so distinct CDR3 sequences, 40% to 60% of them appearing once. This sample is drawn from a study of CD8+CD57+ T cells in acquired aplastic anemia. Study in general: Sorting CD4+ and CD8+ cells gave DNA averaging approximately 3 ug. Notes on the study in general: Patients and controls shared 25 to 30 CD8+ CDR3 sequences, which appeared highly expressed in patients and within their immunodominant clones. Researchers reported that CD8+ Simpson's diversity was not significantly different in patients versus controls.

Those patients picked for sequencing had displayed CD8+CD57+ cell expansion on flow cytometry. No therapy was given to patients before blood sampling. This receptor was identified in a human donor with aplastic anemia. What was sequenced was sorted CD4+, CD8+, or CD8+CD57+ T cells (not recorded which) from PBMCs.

The CDR3: CASSGVGDEQFF. The CDR3 DNA follows: TGTGCCAGTAGTGGAGTGGGTGATGAGCAGTTCTTC. V and J are TRBV19 and TRBJ2-1; no reliable D call. CDR1 and CDR2 from the germline V gene are LNHDA and SQIVND (reference sequence). This CDR3 has 12 residues. Trimming removed 5 bases from V and 8 bases from J, with 10 bases in between.